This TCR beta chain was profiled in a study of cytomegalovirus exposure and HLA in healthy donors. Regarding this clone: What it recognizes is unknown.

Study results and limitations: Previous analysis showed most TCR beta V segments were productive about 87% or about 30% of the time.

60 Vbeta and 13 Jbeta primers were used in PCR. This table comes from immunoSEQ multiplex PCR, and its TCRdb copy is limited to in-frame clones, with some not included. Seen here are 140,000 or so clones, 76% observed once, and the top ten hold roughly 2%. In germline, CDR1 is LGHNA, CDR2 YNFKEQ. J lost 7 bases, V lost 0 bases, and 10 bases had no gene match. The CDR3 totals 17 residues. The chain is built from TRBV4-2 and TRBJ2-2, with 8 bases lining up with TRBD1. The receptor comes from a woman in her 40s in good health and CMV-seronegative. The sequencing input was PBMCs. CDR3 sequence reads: CASSQERAGGAGGELFF. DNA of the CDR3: TGTGCCAGCAGCCAAGAGAGGGCAGGGGGCGCGGGCGGGGAGCTGTTTTTT.